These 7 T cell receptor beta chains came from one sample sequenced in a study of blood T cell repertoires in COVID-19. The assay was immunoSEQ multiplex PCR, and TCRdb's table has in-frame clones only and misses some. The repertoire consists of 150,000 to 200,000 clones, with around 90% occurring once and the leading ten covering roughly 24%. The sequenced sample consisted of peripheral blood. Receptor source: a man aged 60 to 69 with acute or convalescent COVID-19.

CDR3 protein: CASTRGQGDYEQYF. Written as DNA, the CDR3 is TGTGCCAGCACCCGAGGACAGGGGGACTACGAGCAGTACTTC. The V call is TRBV11-2, the J call TRBJ2-7; 10 bases are shared with TRBD1. V shed 7 bases and J 3 bases; nucleotides not matched to a gene: 6. The CDR3 runs 14 residues. CDR1 and CDR2 (germline): SGHAT, FQNNGV.

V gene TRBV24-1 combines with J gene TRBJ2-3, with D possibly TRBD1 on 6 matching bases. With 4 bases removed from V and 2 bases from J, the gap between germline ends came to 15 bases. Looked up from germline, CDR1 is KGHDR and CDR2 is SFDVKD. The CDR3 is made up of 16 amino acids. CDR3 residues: CATSDLRDTFTDTQYF. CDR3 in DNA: TGTGCCACCAGTGACCTTCGGGACACTTTCACAGATACGCAGTATTTT.

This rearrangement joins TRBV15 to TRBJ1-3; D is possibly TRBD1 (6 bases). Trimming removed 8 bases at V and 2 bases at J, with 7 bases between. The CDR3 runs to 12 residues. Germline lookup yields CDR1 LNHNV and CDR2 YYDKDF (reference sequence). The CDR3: CATGTPGNTIYF. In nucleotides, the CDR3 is TGTGCCACCGGGACACCTGGAAACACCATATATTTT.

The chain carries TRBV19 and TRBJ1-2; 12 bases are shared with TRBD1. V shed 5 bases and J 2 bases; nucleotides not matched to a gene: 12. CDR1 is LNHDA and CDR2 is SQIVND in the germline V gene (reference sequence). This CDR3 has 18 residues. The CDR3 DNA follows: TGTGCCAGTAGTCGACTCGGGACAGGGGGCTTTTGGAACTATGGCTACACCTTC. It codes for CASSRLGTGGFWNYGYTF.

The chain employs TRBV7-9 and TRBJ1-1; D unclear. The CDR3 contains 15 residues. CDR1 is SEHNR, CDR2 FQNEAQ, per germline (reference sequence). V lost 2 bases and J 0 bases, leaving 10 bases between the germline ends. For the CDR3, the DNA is TGTGCCAGCAGCTTATATAGACAATTGAACACTGAAGCTTTCTTT. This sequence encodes CASSLYRQLNTEAFF.

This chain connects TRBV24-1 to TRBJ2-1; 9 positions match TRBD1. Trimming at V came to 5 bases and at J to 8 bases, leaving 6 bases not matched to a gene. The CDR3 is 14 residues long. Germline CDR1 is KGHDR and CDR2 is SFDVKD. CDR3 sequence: CATSGGTGSYEQFF. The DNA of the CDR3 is TGTGCCACCAGTGGGGGGACAGGGTCGTATGAGCAGTTCTTC.

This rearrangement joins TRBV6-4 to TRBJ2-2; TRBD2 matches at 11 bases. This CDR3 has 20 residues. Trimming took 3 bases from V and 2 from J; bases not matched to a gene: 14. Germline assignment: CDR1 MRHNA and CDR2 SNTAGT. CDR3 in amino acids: CASSEPTRLAGGRNTGELFF. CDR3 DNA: TGTGCCAGCAGTGAGCCTACGCGGCTAGCGGGGGGCCGAAACACCGGGGAGCTGTTTTTT.